This T cell receptor (beta chain) comes out of a study of blood T cell repertoires in COVID-19. This clone was counted only a few times. This CDR3 has 16 amino acids. Between the trimmed V and J ends, which lost 1 base and 3 bases, there was a span of 15 bases. Germline V CDR1 and CDR2: SQVTM, ANQGSEA. Using immunoSEQ multiplex PCR, the repertoire was profiled, and TCRdb retains in-frame clones only, with some absent. The sample yields some 700,000 clones, 75% to 90% seen once. The sequencing sample was made of peripheral blood. The sequence was collected from a woman aged 18-30 years with acute or convalescent COVID-19. V and J are TRBV29-1 and TRBJ1-4; no clear D gene. CDR3 loop: CSVEVGREVANEKLFF. For the CDR3, the DNA is TGCAGCGTTGAAGTTGGTAGGGAGGTGGCTAATGAAAAACTGTTTTTT.